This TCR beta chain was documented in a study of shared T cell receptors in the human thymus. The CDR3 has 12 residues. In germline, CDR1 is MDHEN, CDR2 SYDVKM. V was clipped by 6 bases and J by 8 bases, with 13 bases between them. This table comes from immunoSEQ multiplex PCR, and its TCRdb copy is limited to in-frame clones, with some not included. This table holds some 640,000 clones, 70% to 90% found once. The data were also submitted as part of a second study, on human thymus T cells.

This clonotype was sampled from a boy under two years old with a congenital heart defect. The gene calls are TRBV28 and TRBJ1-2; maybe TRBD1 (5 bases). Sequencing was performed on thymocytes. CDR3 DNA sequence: TGTGCCAGCAGGGGGGGGACCTTAGGCTACACCTTC. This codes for CASRGGTLGYTF.